A single sample gave rise to the 13 T cell receptor beta chains below, sequenced in a study of graft-versus-host responses after intestinal transplantation. Sequencing was performed with immunoSEQ multiplex PCR; in TCRdb, only in-frame clones are kept and a portion is missing. The sample includes roughly 39,000 clones, about 96% of them seen just once. These receptors are not linked to any known antigen. The sequencing here drew on unstimulated CD8+ T cells sorted from spleen or lymph node cells, taken before transplant. These TCRs come from a human donor who was the organ donor for an intestinal transplant.

The rearrangement links TRBV6-5 to TRBJ1-1, with TRBD1 matching 9 bases. The junction had 5 bases not matched to a gene; V was cut back by 4 bases and J by 8 bases. The length of the CDR3 is 13 residues. Germline CDR1 reads MNHEY; CDR2 reads SVGAGI. Here the CDR3 reads CASSWGDRAEAFF. The CDR3 DNA reads as TGTGCCAGCAGTTGGGGGGACAGGGCGGAAGCTTTCTTT.

This chain joins TRBV5-6 and TRBJ2-3; no definite D call. Germline CDR1 and CDR2: SGHDT and YYEEEE. Deletions cut 1 base from V and 2 bases from J, with 8 bases between. The CDR3 covers 14 residues. CDR3 region: CASSLSSTTDTQYF. CDR3 DNA sequence: TGTGCCAGCAGCTTGTCGTCAACCACAGATACGCAGTATTTT.

In nucleotides, the CDR3 is TGTGCCAGCAGTTTATTTCCGCGACAGGACCCTGAAGCTTTCTTT. It codes for CASSLFPRQDPEAFF. This chain links TRBV27 with TRBJ1-1; D is perhaps TRBD1 (6 bases). CDR3 size: 15 residues. V was clipped by 1 base and J by 6 bases, with 15 bases between them. CDR1 MNHEY and CDR2 SMNVEV come from the germline V gene (reference sequence).

V and J are TRBV30 and TRBJ1-4, with TRBD1 identical over 10 bases. Germline lookup yields CDR1 GTSNPN and CDR2 SVGIG (reference sequence). CDR3 size: 14 residues. Losses at the gene ends were 1 base for V and 4 bases for J; bases not matched to a gene: 0. The CDR3 here is CAWSGDRGNEKLFF. DNA of the CDR3: TGTGCCTGGAGTGGGGACAGGGGTAATGAAAAACTGTTTTTT.

V and J are TRBV6-1 and TRBJ1-1; no firm D call. The germline CDR1 and CDR2 sequences are MNHNS and SASEGT. The CDR3 sequence is 14 residues long. V lost 3 bases, J lost 3 bases, and 11 bases lay in between. CDR3 residues: CASSDLRIHTEAFF. The CDR3 nucleotides are TGTGCCAGCAGTGACCTACGTATCCACACTGAAGCTTTCTTT.

This clone appeared once. The chain is built from TRBV5-6 and TRBJ2-7; D perhaps matches TRBD1 (6 bases). Germline CDR1 reads SGHDT; CDR2 reads YYEEEE. The CDR3 totals 14 residues. V shed 4 bases and J shed 3 bases, with 14 bases lying between them. The CDR3 sequence: CASSGSGHRYEQYF. CDR3 nucleotide sequence: TGTGCCAGCAGCGGGTCGGGACACCGCTACGAGCAGTACTTC.

This clone was counted a single time. The V and J genes are TRBV6-5 and TRBJ2-1, with D possibly matching TRBD1 (6 bases). Germline CDR1 is MNHEY and CDR2 is SVGAGI. Trimming removed 5 bases from V and 4 bases from J, with 9 bases in between. The CDR3 has 13 residues. CDR3 nucleotide sequence: TGTGCCAGCAGTACGGACAGATACAATGAGCAGTTCTTC. It translates to CASSTDRYNEQFF.

This clone has just one count. V usage is TRBV11-2 and J usage is TRBJ2-5; 8 nucleotides line up with TRBD2. Trimming took 4 bases from V and 5 from J; bases not matched to a gene: 9. In germline, CDR1 is SGHAT, CDR2 FQNNGV. The length of the CDR3 is 15 residues. The CDR3 DNA sequence: TGTGCCAGCAGCTCCCCGGGACTAGATTACGAGACCCAGTACTTC. Translating it yields CASSSPGLDYETQYF.

J is TRBJ2-7 and V is TRBV16, with D perhaps matching TRBD1 (6 bases). V was cut by 1 base and J by 2 bases, with 12 bases left in between. Germline V gives CDR1 KGHSY, CDR2 FQNENV. The CDR3 loop spans 15 amino acids. The CDR3: CASSQYPGAPYEQYF. The CDR3 DNA reads as TGTGCCAGCAGCCAATATCCAGGGGCCCCCTACGAGCAGTACTTC.

The V gene is TRBV7-8, the J gene TRBJ1-1; D ambiguous. Germline CDR1 reads SGHVS; CDR2 reads FQNEAQ. The V gene lost 6 bases and the J gene lost 4 bases, with 12 bases spanning the gap. The CDR3 consists of 13 residues. CDR3 DNA sequence: TGTGCCAGCAGGCGAGGGTGGGGCACTGAAGCTTTCTTT. Amino acid sequence: CASRRGWGTEAFF. Using reference TRBV7-8 and TRBJ1-1 for the parts outside the CDR3, the full variable domain is GAGVSQSPRYKVAKRGQDVALRCDPISGHVSLFWYQQALGQGPEFLTYFQNEAQLDKSGLPSDRFFAERPEGSVSTLKIQRTQQEDSAVYLCASRRGWGTEAFFGQGTRLTVV.

The rearrangement joins TRBV7-2 to TRBJ2-3, with no clear D. Germline CDR1 and CDR2: SGHTA and FQGNSA. The CDR3 loop spans 16 amino acids. V lost 5 bases and J lost 6, with 21 bases in between. For the CDR3, the DNA is TGTGCCAGCAGCCCTGTCGTCGGTTCGGCCCAGGATACGCAGTATTTT. Amino acids: CASSPVVGSAQDTQYF.

V usage is TRBV19 and J usage is TRBJ1-3; D is uncertain. This CDR3 is 18 amino acids long. The ends were cut back, 3 bases at V and 2 bases at J, with 20 bases in the middle. Germline values: CDR1 LNHDA, CDR2 SQIVND (reference sequence). In DNA, the CDR3 is TGTGCCAGTAGTATTGATATTGCGGCCGCGCCAACTGGAAACACCATATATTTT. Its translation: CASSIDIAAAPTGNTIYF.

The gene calls are TRBV6-1 and TRBJ2-3, with 13 bases lining up with TRBD2. Germline values: CDR1 MNHNS, CDR2 SASEGT. Unmatched junction bases numbered 8, after V lost 7 bases and J lost 13 bases. The CDR3 sequence is 13 residues long. In DNA, the CDR3 is TGTGCCAGCATCGAGACTAGCGGGGGGCCGGAGTATTTT. Translated: CASIETSGGPEYF.